This T cell receptor (beta chain) comes out of a study of identifying expanded T cells in peripheral blood. Of note for this clone: No antigen is known for it.

Overall study findings and caveats: Roughly 1.2 clones differed between technical replicates, versus about 16 and 19 over time. Approximately 2-week clone count variance significantly increased as total template count grew.

Clones were read by immunoSEQ multiplex PCR, and TCRdb kept only the in-frame ones, dropping some. The data show about 90,000 clones, about 86% seen once. Germline V CDR1 and CDR2: SGHTA, FQGNSA. CDR3 length equals 15 residues. The ends were cut back, 3 bases at V and 1 base at J, with 13 bases in the middle. No infections or other immune events were documented during collection. This sequence originates from a person aged 18 to 69 in good health. The chain employs TRBV7-2 and TRBJ2-7; D tentatively fits TRBD1 or TRBD2 (6 bases each). Sequencing was carried out using blood. CDR3: CASSFRGRQSYEQYF. The CDR3 DNA reads as TGTGCCAGCAGCTTTCGGGGGCGGCAGTCCTACGAGCAGTACTTC. Full variable domain (outside the CDR3, taken from reference TRBV7-2 and TRBJ2-7): GAGVSQSPSNKVTEKGKDVELRCDPISGHTALYWYRQSLGQGLEFLIYFQGNSAPDKSGLPSDRFSAERTGGSVSTLTIQRTQQEDSAVYLCASSFRGRQSYEQYFGPGTRLTVT.